The clone carrying this T cell receptor (beta chain) has more than one count but fewer than ten. Its antigen is still unknown. These data originate in a study of blood T cells in healthy people across ages. About the study: T cells yielded about one barcoded beta molecule per two cells through template switching.

The CDR3 covers 14 residues. Germline trimming cut 6 bases from V and 4 bases from J; bases unmatched to any gene: 5. The V gene's germline CDR1 is MNHEY and CDR2 SVGAGI. Study-wide points: Measured against age, TCR beta diversity per million T cells decreased in a roughly linear manner.

The second PCR ran roughly 6 to 12 cycles with a sample-barcoded 5' primer and J-beta primers. Each CDR3 protein gets one entry after TCRdb re-called the 5' RACE reads with MiXCR. The sample consists of over 1.5 million distinct CDR3 sequences, around 50% of them appearing once. The receptor was isolated from a woman between 40 and 50 years old in good health. The V call is TRBV6-5, the J call TRBJ1-2; 10 bases agree with TRBD1. Source material: blood. The CDR3 protein is CASRDRGPAYGYTF. CDR3 DNA sequence: TGTGCCAGCAGAGACAGGGGGCCCGCCTATGGCTACACCTTC.